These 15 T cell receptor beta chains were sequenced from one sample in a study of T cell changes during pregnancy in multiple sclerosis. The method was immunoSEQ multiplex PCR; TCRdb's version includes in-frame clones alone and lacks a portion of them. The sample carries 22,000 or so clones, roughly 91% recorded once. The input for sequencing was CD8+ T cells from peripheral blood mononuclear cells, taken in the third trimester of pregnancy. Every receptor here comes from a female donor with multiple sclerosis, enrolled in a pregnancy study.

This CDR3 reads CASSAPLEQYF. The CDR3 DNA reads as TGTGCCAGCAGCGCCCCCCTAGAGCAGTACTTC. The rearrangement links TRBV9 to TRBJ2-7; no clear D gene. This CDR3 comprises 11 residues. Trimming removed 3 bases from V and 7 bases from J, with 8 bases in between. CDR1 SGDLS and CDR2 YYNGEE come from the germline V gene.

CDR3 sequence reads: CASSLGQLYEQYF. CDR3 DNA: TGTGCCAGCAGTTTGGGGCAGCTGTACGAGCAGTACTTC. The rearrangement links TRBV28 to TRBJ2-7; a weak D match, TRBD1 (5 bases). The germline gives CDR1 MDHEN, CDR2 SYDVKM. Deletions cut 3 bases from V and 4 bases from J, with 10 bases between. The CDR3 consists of 13 residues.

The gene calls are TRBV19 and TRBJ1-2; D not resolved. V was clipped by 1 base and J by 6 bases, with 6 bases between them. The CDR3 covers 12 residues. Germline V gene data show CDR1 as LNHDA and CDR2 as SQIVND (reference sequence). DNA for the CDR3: TGTGCCAGTAGTATAGGGGCTGATGGCTACACCTTC. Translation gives CASSIGADGYTF.

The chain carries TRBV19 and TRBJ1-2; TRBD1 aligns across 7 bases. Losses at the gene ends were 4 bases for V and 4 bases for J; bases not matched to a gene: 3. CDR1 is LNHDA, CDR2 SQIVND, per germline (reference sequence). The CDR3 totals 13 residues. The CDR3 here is CASSKGTVYGYTF. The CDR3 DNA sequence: TGTGCCAGTAGTAAGGGGACAGTCTATGGCTACACCTTC. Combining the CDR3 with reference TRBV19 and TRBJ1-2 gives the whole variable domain DGGITQSPKYLFRKEGQNVTLSCEQNLNHDAMYWYRQDPGQGLRLIYYSQIVNDFQKGDIAEGYSVSREKKESFPLTVTSAQKNPTAFYLCASSKGTVYGYTFGSGTRLTVV.

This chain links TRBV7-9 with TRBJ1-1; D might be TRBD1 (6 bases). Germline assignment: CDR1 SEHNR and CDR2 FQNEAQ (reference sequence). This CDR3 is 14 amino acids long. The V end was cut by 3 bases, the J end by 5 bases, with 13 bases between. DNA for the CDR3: TGTGCCAGCAGCTTTGGGGGGGCAGGAACTGAAGCTTTCTTT. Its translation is CASSFGGAGTEAFF. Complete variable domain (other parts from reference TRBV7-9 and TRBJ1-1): DTGVSQNPRHKITKRGQNVTFRCDPISEHNRLYWYRQTLGQGPEFLTYFQNEAQLEKSRLLSDRFSAERPKGSFSTLEIQRTEQGDSAMYLCASSFGGAGTEAFFGQGTRLTVV.

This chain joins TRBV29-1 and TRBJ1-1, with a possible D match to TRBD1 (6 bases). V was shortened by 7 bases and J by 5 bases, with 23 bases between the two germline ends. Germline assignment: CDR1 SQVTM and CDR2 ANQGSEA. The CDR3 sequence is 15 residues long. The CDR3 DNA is TGCAGCGCCGTCCCCGCGGTGGGGGCCAAGACTGAAGCTTTCTTT. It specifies CSAVPAVGAKTEAFF. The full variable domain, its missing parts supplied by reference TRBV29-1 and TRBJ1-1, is SAVISQKPSRDICQRGTSLTIQCQVDSQVTMMFWYRQQPGQSLTLIATANQGSEATYESGFVIDKFPISRPNLTFSTLTVSNMSPEDSSIYLCSAVPAVGAKTEAFFGQGTRLTVV.

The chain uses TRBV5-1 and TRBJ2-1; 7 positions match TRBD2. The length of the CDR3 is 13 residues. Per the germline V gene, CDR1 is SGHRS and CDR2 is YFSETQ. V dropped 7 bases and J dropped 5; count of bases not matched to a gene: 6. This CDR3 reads CASGGGLDNEQFF. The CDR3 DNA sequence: TGCGCCAGCGGGGGGGGGTTGGACAATGAGCAGTTCTTC. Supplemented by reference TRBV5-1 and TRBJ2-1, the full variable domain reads KAGVTQTPRYLIKTRGQQVTLSCSPISGHRSVSWYQQTPGQGLQFLFEYFSETQRNKGNFPGRFSGRQFSNSRSEMNVSTLELGDSALYLCASGGGLDNEQFFGPGTRLTVL.

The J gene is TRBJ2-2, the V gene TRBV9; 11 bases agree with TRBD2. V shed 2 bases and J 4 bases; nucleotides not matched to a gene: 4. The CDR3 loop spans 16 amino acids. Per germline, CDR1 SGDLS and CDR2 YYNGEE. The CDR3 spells CASSVGSGRGTGELFF. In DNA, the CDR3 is TGTGCCAGCAGCGTGGGTAGCGGGAGGGGCACCGGGGAGCTGTTTTTT.

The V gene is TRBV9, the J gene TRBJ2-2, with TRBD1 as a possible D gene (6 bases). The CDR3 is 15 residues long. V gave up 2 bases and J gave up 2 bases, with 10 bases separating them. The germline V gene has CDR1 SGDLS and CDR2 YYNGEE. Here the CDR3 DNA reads TGTGCCAGCAGCGTCCGACAGGCTAACACCGGGGAGCTGTTTTTT. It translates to CASSVRQANTGELFF.

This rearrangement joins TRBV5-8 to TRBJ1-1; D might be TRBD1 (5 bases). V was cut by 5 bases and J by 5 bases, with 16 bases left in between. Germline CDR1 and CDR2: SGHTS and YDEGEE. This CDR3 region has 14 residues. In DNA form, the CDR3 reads TGTGCCAGCAGTTGGCCCGCCCAGGGTACTGAAGCTTTCTTT. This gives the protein CASSWPAQGTEAFF.

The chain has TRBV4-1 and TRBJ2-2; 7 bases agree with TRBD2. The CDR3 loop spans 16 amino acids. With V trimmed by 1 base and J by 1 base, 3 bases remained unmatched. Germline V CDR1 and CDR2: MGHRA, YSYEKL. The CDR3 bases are TGCGCCAGCAGCCAAGCTACGGGGGGGAACACCGGGGAGCTGTTTTTT. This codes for CASSQATGGNTGELFF.

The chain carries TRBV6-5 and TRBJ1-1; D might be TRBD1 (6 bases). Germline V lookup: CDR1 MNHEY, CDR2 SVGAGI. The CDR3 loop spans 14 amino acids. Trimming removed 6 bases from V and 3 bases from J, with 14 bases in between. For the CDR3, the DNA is TGTGCCAGCAGACCAAACAGGGAATACACTGAAGCTTTCTTT. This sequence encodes CASRPNREYTEAFF.

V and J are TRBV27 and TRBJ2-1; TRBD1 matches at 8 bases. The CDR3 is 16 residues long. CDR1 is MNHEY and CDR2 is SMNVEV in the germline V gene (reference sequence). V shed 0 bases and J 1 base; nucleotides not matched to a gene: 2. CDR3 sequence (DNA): TGTGCCAGCAGTTTATCGCGGACAGGGTCCTACAATGAGCAGTTCTTC. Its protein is CASSLSRTGSYNEQFF.

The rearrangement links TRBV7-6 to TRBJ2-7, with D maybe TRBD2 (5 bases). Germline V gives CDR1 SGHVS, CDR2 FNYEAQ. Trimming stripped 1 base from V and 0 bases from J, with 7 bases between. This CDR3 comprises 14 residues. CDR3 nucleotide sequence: TGTGCCAGCAGCTTAGGGACTGCCTCCTACGAGCAGTACTTC. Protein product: CASSLGTASYEQYF.

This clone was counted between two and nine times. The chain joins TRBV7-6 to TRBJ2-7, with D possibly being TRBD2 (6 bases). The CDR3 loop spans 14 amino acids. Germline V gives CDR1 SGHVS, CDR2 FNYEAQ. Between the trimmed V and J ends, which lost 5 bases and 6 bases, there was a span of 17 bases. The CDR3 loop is CASSPLGRDSEQYF. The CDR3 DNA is TGTGCCAGCAGCCCCCTAGGGCGGGACTCCGAGCAGTACTTC.